One and the same sample provided the 20 T cell receptor beta chains below, sequenced in a study of CXCR3-negative and CXCR3-positive naive CD8 T cells. No antigens are known for them. Study findings and constraints: TRB CDR3s were more hydrophobic in CXCR3-positive than in CXCR3-negative naive cells.

All TRB cDNA libraries came from 5' RACE performed with UMI labels. TCRdb reanalyzed the 5' RACE reads, giving one entry per CDR3 protein sequence and no DNA. Its clone listing holds 5,700 or so distinct CDR3 sequences. The sequencing sample was made of naive CXCR3+ CD8+ T cells from blood. Subset defined: CD45RO-CCR7+CD27+CD95- naive CD8+ T cells expressing CXCR3 (TNR3+). Every receptor here comes from a human donor in good health. Some clones in this sample may be carry-over from other donors' samples.

This clonotype shows up as medium-sized (0.01 to 0.1%) by frequency. This chain joins TRBV29-1 and TRBJ2-2. The CDR3 contains 13 residues. Germline lookup yields CDR1 SQVTM and CDR2 ANQGSEA. CDR3 amino acids: CSVRAGITGELFF.

The V call is TRBV20-1, the J call TRBJ2-7; without DNA, the TCRdb call of TRBD1 cannot be checked. This CDR3 spans 14 amino acids. CDR1 and CDR2 (germline): DFQATT, SNEGSKA (reference sequence). CDR3 residues: CSARATGGEYEQYF.

The chain combines TRBV15 with TRBJ1-3; TCRdb selects TRBD1, and the lack of DNA leaves this call unchecked. Germline lookup yields CDR1 LNHNV and CDR2 YYDKDF (reference sequence). This CDR3 is 16 amino acids long. The CDR3 region is CATSSGQGTSGNTIYF.

According to its frequency, this clonotype is medium-sized. This sequence joins TRBV7-9 and TRBJ1-2; TCRdb designates TRBD1, a call that cannot be tested without DNA. Germline-derived CDR1 and CDR2 are SEHNR and FQNEAQ (reference sequence). CDR3 length: 14 amino acids. The CDR3 reads CASRPGSVQGGYTF.

The J gene is TRBJ2-7, the V gene TRBV7-2; TCRdb reports TRBD2, a call that lacks DNA to check it against. The CDR3 totals 13 residues. CDR1 is SGHTA, CDR2 FQGNSA, per germline. The CDR3 region is CASSPGLVREQYF.

This clonotype is deemed medium-sized by its frequency. V and J are TRBV29-1 and TRBJ2-3; TCRdb selects TRBD2, and the lack of DNA leaves this call unchecked. The CDR3 contains 17 residues. Germline assignment: CDR1 SQVTM and CDR2 ANQGSEA. CDR3 region: CSVERLAGGTSTDTQYF.

The V and J genes are TRBV5-1 and TRBJ1-4. This CDR3 has 12 amino acids. Germline values: CDR1 SGHRS, CDR2 YFSETQ. This CDR3 is CASSFEGEKLFF.

The rearrangement joins TRBV9 to TRBJ1-1; TCRdb outputs TRBD1, but without DNA this stays unchecked. There are 13 residues in the CDR3. The germline V gene encodes CDR1 SGDLS and CDR2 YYNGEE. CDR3 sequence reads: CASSDGPGTEAFF.

This clonotype is medium-sized by frequency. The gene calls are TRBV2 and TRBJ2-1. This CDR3 comprises 13 residues. Germline V CDR1 and CDR2: SNHLY, FYNNEI. The CDR3: CASSEGVAYEQFF.

This clonotype shows up as medium-sized by frequency. The chain couples TRBV7-6 to TRBJ2-1. In germline, CDR1 is SGHVS, CDR2 FNYEAQ. The CDR3 spans 15 residues. The CDR3 loop is CASSLGASSYNEQFF.

This sequence joins TRBV7-2 and TRBJ1-4. The CDR3 consists of 15 residues. Looked up from germline, CDR1 is SGHTA and CDR2 is FQGNSA. This chain's CDR3 is CASSFVPATNEKLFF.

This clonotype is deemed medium-sized (0.01 to 0.1%) by its frequency. This chain joins TRBV30 and TRBJ2-7; TCRdb outputs TRBD1, but without DNA this stays unchecked. Germline CDR1 reads GTSNPN; CDR2 reads SVGIG (reference sequence). CDR3 size: 15 residues. The CDR3 is CAWSDHRGSPYEQYF.

The gene calls are TRBV10-1 and TRBJ1-1. In germline, CDR1 is WNHNN, CDR2 SYGVQD (reference sequence). The CDR3 is 16 amino acids. CDR3 loop: CASSPYPPLARSEAFF.

Measured by frequency, this clonotype is medium-sized. The chain links TRBV29-1 to TRBJ2-2; TCRdb names TRBD2, which stays unverified in the absence of DNA. The germline gives CDR1 SQVTM, CDR2 ANQGSEA. The CDR3 has 14 amino acids. This chain's CDR3 is CSVTASGNTGELFF.

This clonotype is medium-sized by frequency. The gene calls are TRBV29-1 and TRBJ1-1; TCRdb's assignment of TRBD1 cannot be checked, as there is no DNA. CDR3 length equals 14 residues. Germline CDR1 and CDR2: SQVTM and ANQGSEA. This CDR3 reads CSVEAQPGGTEAFF.

The chain couples TRBV27 to TRBJ1-1. Germline V CDR1 and CDR2: MNHEY, SMNVEV (reference sequence). CDR3 length: 13 residues. CDR3 region: CASSIAKNTEAFF.

V is TRBV2 and J is TRBJ2-3. CDR3 length: 16 amino acids. Germline V CDR1 and CDR2: SNHLY, FYNNEI. The chain's CDR3 is CASSEVGITSTDTQYF.

This clonotype is called medium-sized (0.01 to 0.1%) based on its frequency. This chain uses TRBV29-1 with TRBJ1-1; TCRdb selects TRBD1, and the lack of DNA leaves this call unchecked. The germline V gene has CDR1 SQVTM and CDR2 ANQGSEA. This CDR3 is 11 amino acids long. The CDR3 sequence: CSVGDPSEAFF.

The V call is TRBV7-6, the J call TRBJ1-1; TCRdb indicates TRBD1, and absent DNA this call remains unverified. Germline V gene lookup returns CDR1 SGHVS and CDR2 FNYEAQ. The CDR3 is 14 amino acids. The chain's CDR3 is CASRDRGMNTEAFF.

V usage is TRBV7-9 and J usage is TRBJ1-4; TCRdb gives TRBD1 as the D gene, but with no DNA this cannot be confirmed. The CDR3 is made up of 12 amino acids. Germline V gene lookup returns CDR1 SEHNR and CDR2 FQNEAQ (reference sequence). The CDR3 loop reads CASRDSLEKLFF.